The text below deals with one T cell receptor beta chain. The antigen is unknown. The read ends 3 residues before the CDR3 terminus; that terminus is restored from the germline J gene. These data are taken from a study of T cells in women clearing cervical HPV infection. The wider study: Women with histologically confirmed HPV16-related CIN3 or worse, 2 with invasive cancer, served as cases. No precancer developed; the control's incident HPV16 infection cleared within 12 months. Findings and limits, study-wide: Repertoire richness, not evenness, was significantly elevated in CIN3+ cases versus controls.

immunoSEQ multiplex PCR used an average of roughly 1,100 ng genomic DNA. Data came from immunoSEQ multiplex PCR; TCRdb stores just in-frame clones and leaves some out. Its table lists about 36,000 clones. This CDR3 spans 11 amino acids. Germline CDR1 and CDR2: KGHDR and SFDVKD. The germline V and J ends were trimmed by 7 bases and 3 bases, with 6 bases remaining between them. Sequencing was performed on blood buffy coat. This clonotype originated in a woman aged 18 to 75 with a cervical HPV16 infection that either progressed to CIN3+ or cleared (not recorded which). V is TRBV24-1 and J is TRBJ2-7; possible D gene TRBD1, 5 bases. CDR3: CATSQGYEQYF. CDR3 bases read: TGTGCCACCAGCCAGGGCTACGAG.